This T cell receptor (beta chain) was found in a study of blood T cell repertoires in COVID-19. Across the study: Researchers got acute and convalescent COVID-19 samples from the United States, Italy and Spain.

Only in-frame clones appear in the TCRdb table, and some are missing; sequencing was by immunoSEQ multiplex PCR. Of about 50,000 clones listed, approximately 81% are singletons. The CDR3 has 18 residues. Looked up from germline, CDR1 is SGHTA and CDR2 is FQGNSA. V lost 2 bases and J lost 7; bases outside the gene matches: 14. The genes are TRBV7-2 and TRBJ2-1, with TRBD2 matching over 10 bases. Sequencing used peripheral blood. This clonotype originated in a woman aged 55-70 years with acute or convalescent COVID-19. CDR3 sequence (DNA): TGTGCCAGCAGCTTAATGCTCTCCGGGTCTAGCGGGAGAAATGAGCAGTTCTTC. Its protein is CASSLMLSGSSGRNEQFF.